This TCR beta chain was sequenced during a study of T cell responses to AZD1222 COVID-19 vaccine. The length of the CDR3 is 15 residues. Germline CDR1 and CDR2: MNHEY and SVGAGI. V shed 6 bases and J shed 4 bases, with 16 bases lying between them. Study-wide findings and caveats: The CD4 TCRs associated with vaccination extended across spike and predominated at 160-218 and 743-854. Two AZD1222 administrations were followed by greater Spike-specific TCR breadth and depth. Clonal diversity was possibly underestimated, and the donors were mostly white British, with more females.

Generated by immunoSEQ multiplex PCR, the TCRdb table keeps only in-frame clones and is missing some. Here the sample spans fewer than 150,000 clones, roughly 90% being singletons. Details on this clone: The antigen is undetermined.

The chain joins TRBV6-5 to TRBJ1-5; perhaps TRBD1 as D (5 bases). Specimen: peripheral blood, collected 28 days after the second AZD1222 dose. The sequence was collected from an adult who received the AZD1222 COVID-19 vaccine. CDR3 protein: CASSPVGGTNQPQHF. CDR3 sequence (DNA): TGTGCCAGCAGCCCCGTCGGAGGGACTAATCAGCCCCAGCATTTT.